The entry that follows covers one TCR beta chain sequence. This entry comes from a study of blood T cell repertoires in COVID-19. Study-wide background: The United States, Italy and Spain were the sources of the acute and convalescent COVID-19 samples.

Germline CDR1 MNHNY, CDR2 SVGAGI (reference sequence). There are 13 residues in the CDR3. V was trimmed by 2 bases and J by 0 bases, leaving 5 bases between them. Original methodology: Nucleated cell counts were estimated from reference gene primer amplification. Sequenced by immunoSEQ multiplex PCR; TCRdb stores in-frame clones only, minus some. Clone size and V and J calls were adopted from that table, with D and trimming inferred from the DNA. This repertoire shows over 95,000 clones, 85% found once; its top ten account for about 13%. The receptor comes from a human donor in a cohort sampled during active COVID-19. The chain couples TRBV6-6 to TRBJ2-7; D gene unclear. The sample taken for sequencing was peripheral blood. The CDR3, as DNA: TGTGCCAGCAGTTACGCAGGCTCCTACGAGCAGTACTTC. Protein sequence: CASSYAGSYEQYF.